Listed here are 22 T cell receptor beta chains from one sample, sequenced in a study of T cells expressing NK-cell markers. One entry per CDR3 protein, without DNA, is what TCRdb gives after re-calling the 5' RACE reads. Here the sample table reports over 250,000 distinct CDR3 sequences. The sequenced sample was blood T cells: a sorted CD56 or NKG2C T cell subset, CD4+ or CD8+ T cells, or bulk PBMC T cells (not recorded which). Receptors originate from a woman aged 18 to 75 in good health.

The V gene is TRBV2, the J gene TRBJ2-5; TCRdb's D gene call, TRBD2, goes unchecked for lack of DNA. CDR1 SNHLY and CDR2 FYNNEI come from the germline V gene. The CDR3 length is 14 residues. The CDR3 here is CAGLAGVYQETQYF.

This rearrangement joins TRBV29-1 to TRBJ2-3; no DNA is available, so the TRBD1 call from TCRdb remains unchecked. This CDR3 comprises 13 residues. CDR1 is SQVTM, CDR2 ANQGSEA, per germline. CDR3 region: CSVGARVTDTQYF.

The genes are TRBV27 and TRBJ2-2. Germline loops: CDR1 MNHEY, CDR2 SMNVEV (reference sequence). CDR3 size: 12 residues. The CDR3 here is CASSLRVGELFF.

This chain uses TRBV29-1 with TRBJ1-5; the TCRdb call, TRBD1, lacks DNA for checking. CDR3 length equals 13 residues. Germline assignment: CDR1 SQVTM and CDR2 ANQGSEA. CDR3 loop: CSVRSGENQPQHF. Drawing the rest from reference TRBV29-1 and TRBJ1-5, the complete variable domain is SAVISQKPSRDICQRGTSLTIQCQVDSQVTMMFWYRQQPGQSLTLIATANQGSEATYESGFVIDKFPISRPNLTFSTLTVSNMSPEDSSIYLCSVRSGENQPQHFGDGTRLSIL.

The rearrangement links TRBV10-3 to TRBJ2-1; TCRdb calls TRBD2, which cannot be checked without DNA. Germline V gene sequence: CDR1 ENHRY, CDR2 SYGVKD. This CDR3 has 15 amino acids. The CDR3 sequence: CAISSIAGVQNEQFF.

V usage is TRBV11-3 and J usage is TRBJ2-1; checking the TCRdb D call of TRBD2 is not possible without DNA. This CDR3 region has 17 residues. Germline CDR1 reads SGHNT; CDR2 reads YENEEA. CDR3 residues: CASSLGRARVGYNEQFF.

V and J are TRBV6-1 and TRBJ2-4; TCRdb's D gene call, TRBD2, goes unchecked for lack of DNA. The CDR3 contains 17 residues. Germline assignment: CDR1 MNHNS and CDR2 SASEGT. The CDR3 sequence: CASNLPGPGLAGNIQYF.

The CDR3 region is CASSSQYQDTQYF. The rearrangement links TRBV7-3 to TRBJ2-3. CDR1 and CDR2 (germline): SGHTA, FQGTGA. The CDR3 spans 13 residues.

The V gene is TRBV5-4, the J gene TRBJ2-7. The CDR3 totals 14 residues. CDR1 is SGHNT and CDR2 is YYREEE in the germline V gene (reference sequence). The CDR3 spells CASSFGGTTYEQYF.

The chain is built from TRBV12-3 or TRBV12-4 and TRBJ2-1; TCRdb names TRBD2, which stays unverified in the absence of DNA. The CDR3 loop spans 15 amino acids. This chain's CDR3 is CASSLTSGRANEQFF.

The chain uses TRBV6-1 and TRBJ2-1; the TCRdb call, TRBD1, lacks DNA for checking. This CDR3 has 13 amino acids. Per germline, CDR1 MNHNS and CDR2 SASEGT. The CDR3: CASRGGGYNEQFF.

The chain joins TRBV12-3 or TRBV12-4 to TRBJ2-2; TCRdb outputs TRBD2, but without DNA this stays unchecked. This CDR3 comprises 15 residues. This chain's CDR3 is CATSGARTNTGELFF.

V usage is TRBV4-3 and J usage is TRBJ1-4; no DNA is available, so the TRBD1 call from TCRdb remains unchecked. CDR1 is LGHNA and CDR2 is YSLEER in the germline V gene. This CDR3 contains 16 residues. The CDR3: CASSGAGVATNEKLFF.

This rearrangement joins TRBV5-4 to TRBJ2-2; TCRdb's D call, TRBD2, is unchecked because there is no DNA. CDR1 is SGHNT, CDR2 YYREEE, per germline (reference sequence). The CDR3 has 15 residues. The CDR3 sequence: CASSRGTSQFRELFF.

This sequence joins TRBV7-2 and TRBJ2-6; TCRdb outputs TRBD1, but without DNA this stays unchecked. This CDR3 comprises 16 residues. The germline V gene encodes CDR1 SGHTA and CDR2 FQGNSA. CDR3 sequence reads: CASSLVEGTGANVLTF.

The chain recombines TRBV12-3 or TRBV12-4 with TRBJ2-7; TCRdb reports TRBD1, a call that lacks DNA to check it against. The CDR3 totals 14 residues. CDR3 protein: CASRPGGSSYRQYF.

This chain uses TRBV20-1 with TRBJ2-1. The CDR3 totals 18 residues. The germline V gene encodes CDR1 DFQATT and CDR2 SNEGSKA (reference sequence). Here the CDR3 reads CSARDPQRGMISYNEQFF.

The chain recombines TRBV7-2 with TRBJ2-5. The germline gives CDR1 SGHTA, CDR2 FQGNSA. CDR3 length: 13 residues. The chain's CDR3 is CASSSHTQETQYF.

The rearrangement joins TRBV7-2 to TRBJ2-5; TCRdb lists TRBD1, though no DNA is available to test this call. The CDR3 extends over 14 amino acids. Germline V CDR1 and CDR2: SGHTA, FQGNSA. The CDR3 loop reads CASSLVGGGETQYF.

The rearrangement links TRBV5-1 to TRBJ1-1. The CDR3 covers 15 residues. Germline lookup yields CDR1 SGHRS and CDR2 YFSETQ. The CDR3 sequence is CASSRDSLENTEAFF.

The chain joins TRBV7-8 to TRBJ2-5; TCRdb selects TRBD2, and the lack of DNA leaves this call unchecked. Germline-derived CDR1 and CDR2 are SGHVS and FQNEAQ. CDR3 length equals 16 residues. This CDR3 is CASSLSRGGASETQYF. The variable domain in full, with the rest retrieved from reference TRBV7-8 and TRBJ2-5, is GAGVSQSPRYKVAKRGQDVALRCDPISGHVSLFWYQQALGQGPEFLTYFQNEAQLDKSGLPSDRFFAERPEGSVSTLKIQRTQQEDSAVYLCASSLSRGGASETQYFGPGTRLLVL.

The chain uses TRBV18 and TRBJ2-1; no DNA is available, so the TRBD1 call from TCRdb remains unchecked. CDR1 and CDR2 from the germline V gene are KGHSH and LQKENI. The CDR3 extends over 13 amino acids. The CDR3 spells CASSPTRANEQFF.